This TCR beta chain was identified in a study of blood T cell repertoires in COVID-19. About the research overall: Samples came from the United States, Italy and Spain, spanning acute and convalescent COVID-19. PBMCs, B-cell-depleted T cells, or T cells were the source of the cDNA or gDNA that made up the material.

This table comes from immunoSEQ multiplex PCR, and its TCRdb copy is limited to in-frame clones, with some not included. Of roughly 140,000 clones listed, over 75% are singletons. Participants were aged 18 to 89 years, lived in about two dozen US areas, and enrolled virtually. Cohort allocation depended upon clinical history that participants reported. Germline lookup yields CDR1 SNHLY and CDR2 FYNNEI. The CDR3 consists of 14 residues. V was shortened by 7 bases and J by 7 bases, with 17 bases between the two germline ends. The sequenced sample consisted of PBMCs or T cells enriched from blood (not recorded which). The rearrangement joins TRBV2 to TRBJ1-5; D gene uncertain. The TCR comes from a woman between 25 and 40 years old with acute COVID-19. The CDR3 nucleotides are TGTGCCAGCACTCGAGAGCGCCCCCCCCAGCCCCAGCATTTT. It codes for CASTRERPPQPQHF. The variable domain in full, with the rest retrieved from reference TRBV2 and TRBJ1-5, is EPEVTQTPSHQVTQMGQEVILRCVPISNHLYFYWYRQILGQKVEFLVSFYNNEISEKSEIFDDQFSVERPDGSNFTLKIRSTKLEDSAMYFCASTRERPPQPQHFGDGTRLSIL.